Shown below are 26 T cell receptor beta chains from a single sample sequenced in a study of blood T cell repertoires in COVID-19. The method was immunoSEQ multiplex PCR; TCRdb's version includes in-frame clones alone and lacks a portion of them. The sample consists of around 100,000 clones, about 80% of them appearing once. Sequencing was performed on peripheral blood. The source of these receptors is a woman aged 80 or over with active or convalescent COVID-19.

The chain is built from TRBV7-2 and TRBJ1-5; 10 nucleotides agree with TRBD1. The CDR3 has 16 amino acids. Germline V gives CDR1 SGHTA, CDR2 FQGNSA. V shed 4 bases, J shed 3 bases, and the junction held 6 bases outside the gene matches. This chain's CDR3 is CASSSGTGALNQPQHF. The CDR3 DNA sequence: TGTGCCAGCAGCTCCGGGACAGGGGCGCTCAATCAGCCCCAGCATTTT.

Comment on this clone: Its ends do not fully match the called genes, so a read error is possible. J is TRBJ1-6 and V is TRBV2; D is undetermined. CDR3 length: 15 amino acids. Germline V gives CDR1 SNHLY, CDR2 FYNNEI. The CDR3 sequence: CASSEVQSSNSPLHF. The DNA for the CDR3 is TGTGCCAGCAGTGAGGTACAGTCCTCTAATTCACCCCTCCACTTT.

The V call is TRBV27, the J call TRBJ1-4; 7 nucleotides match TRBD1. The CDR3 spans 14 residues. Looked up from germline, CDR1 is MNHEY and CDR2 is SMNVEV (reference sequence). The V gene end was trimmed by 6 bases and the J gene end by 3 bases; junction bases not matched to a gene: 4. The CDR3 is CASSRTGSNEKLFF. CDR3 nucleotides: TGTGCCAGCAGCCGGACAGGTTCTAATGAAAAACTGTTTTTT. Full variable domain (outside the CDR3, taken from reference TRBV27 and TRBJ1-4): EAQVTQNPRYLITVTGKKLTVTCSQNMNHEYMSWYRQDPGLGLRQIYYSMNVEVTDKGDVPEGYKVSRKEKRNFPLILESPSPNQTSLYFCASSRTGSNEKLFFGSGTQLSVL.

This rearrangement joins TRBV10-3 to TRBJ2-3; TRBD2 aligns across 8 bases. V lost 2 bases to trimming and J lost 8 bases; unmatched junction nucleotides: 9. CDR1 is ENHRY, CDR2 SYGVKD, per germline. CDR3 length: 15 residues. CDR3 bases: TGTGCCATCAGTGAGGGGGGGACTAGGGGAGGTACGCAGTATTTT. Amino acids: CAISEGGTRGGTQYF.

The sample holds a few counts of this clone. Here the CDR3 reads CTSSQVLGQGYSNQPQHF. As DNA, the CDR3 is TGCACCAGCAGCCAAGTCCTTGGGCAGGGATATAGCAATCAGCCCCAGCATTTT. The chain is built from TRBV1 and TRBJ1-5; the table's D call of TRBD1 was not tested on the DNA. TRBV1 represents a pseudogene. The CDR3 contains 18 residues.

J is TRBJ2-6 and V is TRBV6-4; the match to TRBD1 covers 8 bases. Germline loops: CDR1 MRHNA, CDR2 SNTAGT. V was pared by 0 bases and J by 1 base, with 14 bases of the junction left unmatched. The CDR3 is 21 amino acids. The CDR3 coding sequence is TGTGCCAGCAGTGACTCGGAGACCCGGACAGGGAGTGAATCTGGGGCCAACGTCCTGACTTTC. Its translation is CASSDSETRTGSESGANVLTF.

The V gene is TRBV30, the J gene TRBJ2-1; D may be TRBD2 (6 bases). Germline V gene data show CDR1 as GTSNPN and CDR2 as SVGIG (reference sequence). The CDR3 spans 13 residues. The germline V and J ends were trimmed by 3 bases and 7 bases, with 13 bases remaining between them. The CDR3 DNA reads TGTGCCTGGAGCACCGGGACTTTGAATGAGCAGTTCTTC. Its protein product is CAWSTGTLNEQFF.

The chain recombines TRBV6-4 with TRBJ2-3; 10 bases match TRBD2. CDR1 is MRHNA, CDR2 SNTAGT, per germline. The junction had 7 bases not matched to a gene; V was cut back by 2 bases and J by 2 bases. CDR3 length: 17 residues. The CDR3 spells CASSDLSGRVFTDTQYF. The DNA of the CDR3 is TGTGCCAGCAGTGACCTAAGCGGGAGGGTCTTCACAGATACGCAGTATTTT.

V is TRBV6-5 and J is TRBJ1-2; 7 bases match TRBD1. Looked up from germline, CDR1 is MNHEY and CDR2 is SVGAGI. The V segment lost 6 bases and the J segment 8 bases; nucleotides outside the gene matches: 12. CDR3 length equals 14 residues. The CDR3 DNA is TGTGCCAGCAGCCGTACCGACAGGGTAGGCGGCTACACCTTC. Its translation is CASSRTDRVGGYTF.

The chain carries TRBV5-4 and TRBJ1-2, with 9 positions matching TRBD1. This CDR3 has 15 residues. Germline CDR1 SGHNT, CDR2 YYREEE (reference sequence). J gave up 7 bases and V 2 bases, and 9 bases lay outside the gene matches. The CDR3 region is CASSFAQGASAGYTF. The CDR3 DNA follows: TGTGCCAGCAGCTTCGCACAGGGGGCCTCGGCTGGCTACACCTTC. Using reference TRBV5-4 and TRBJ1-2 for the parts outside the CDR3, the full variable domain is ETGVTQSPTHLIKTRGQQVTLRCSSQSGHNTVSWYQQALGQGPQFIFQYYREEENGRGNFPPRFSGLQFPNYSSELNVNALELDDSALYLCASSFAQGASAGYTFGSGTRLTVV.

The chain joins TRBV9 to TRBJ1-6; no firm D call. Trimming took 0 bases from V and 10 from J, leaving 17 bases between them. Germline V CDR1 and CDR2: SGDLS, YYNGEE. The CDR3 has 16 amino acids. The CDR3 nucleotides read TGTGCCAGCAGCGTAGAATATACGGGGATCGTCTCACCCCTCCACTTT. Translation: CASSVEYTGIVSPLHF.

This chain uses TRBV4-1 with TRBJ1-6; the D gene is possibly TRBD1 (6 bases). In germline, CDR1 is MGHRA, CDR2 YSYEKL. The CDR3 sequence is 17 residues long. V was trimmed by 2 bases and J by 6 bases, leaving 17 bases between them. The CDR3: CASSQTFTGPLNSPLHF. CDR3 coding DNA: TGCGCCAGCAGCCAAACCTTCACAGGGCCTCTTAATTCACCCCTCCACTTT.

The chain recombines TRBV6-5 with TRBJ2-6; 8 positions agree with TRBD1. Germline V CDR1 and CDR2: MNHEY, SVGAGI. V lost 6 bases, J lost 1 base, and 2 bases stayed unmatched. The CDR3 consists of 15 residues. CDR3 residues: CASSDRGSGANVLTF. In DNA, the CDR3 is TGTGCCAGCAGCGACAGGGGATCTGGGGCCAACGTCCTGACTTTC.

V usage is TRBV7-3 and J usage is TRBJ2-3; 9 nucleotides agree with TRBD1. This CDR3 comprises 16 residues. Germline CDR1 is SGHTA and CDR2 is FQGTGA. V was clipped by 5 bases and J by 1 base; unmatched bases: 7. The CDR3: CASSAHRGQRTDTQYF. The CDR3 DNA reads as TGTGCCAGCAGCGCTCACAGGGGGCAGCGCACAGATACGCAGTATTTT.

The V call is TRBV30, the J call TRBJ1-5; 7 bases line up with TRBD1. The germline CDR1 and CDR2 sequences are GTSNPN and SVGIG (reference sequence). CDR3 length equals 13 residues. V dropped 3 bases and J dropped 4; count of bases not matched to a gene: 3. CDR3 in DNA: TGTGCCTGGAGGGGACAGCCAAATCAGCCCCAGCATTTT. It translates to CAWRGQPNQPQHF.

The chain uses TRBV12-2 and TRBJ1-2; TRBD1, the D gene given by the table, was not confirmed from the DNA. TRBV12-2 represents a pseudogene. This CDR3 is built from 20 residues. The CDR3 DNA sequence: TGTGCAAGTCGCTTACCACTTAGACGGGACAGGGTACCATCTAACTATGGCTACACCTTC. Encoded protein: CASRLPLRRDRVPSNYGYTF.

This clone was recorded a few times. The chain employs TRBV3-1 (or the pseudogene TRBV3-2) and TRBJ1-2, with 7 bases matching TRBD1. CDR3 size: 15 residues. The J segment lost 2 bases and the V segment lost 4 bases, leaving 7 bases of the junction unmatched. Germline CDR1 and CDR2: LGHDT and YNNKEL (reference sequence). The CDR3 sequence is CASSPGQEMNYGYTF. The CDR3 DNA follows: TGTGCCAGCAGCCCAGGACAGGAGATGAACTATGGCTACACCTTC.

The chain is built from TRBV2 and TRBJ1-1; the D gene is possibly TRBD1 (5 bases). CDR1 SNHLY and CDR2 FYNNEI come from the germline V gene. The CDR3 has 13 residues. V shed 10 bases and J shed 4 bases, with 16 bases lying between them. The CDR3 DNA reads as TGTGCCACCCAATCAGGGTTCCCCACTGAAGCTTTCTTT. Translated, it gives CATQSGFPTEAFF. The variable domain in full, with the rest retrieved from reference TRBV2 and TRBJ1-1, is EPEVTQTPSHQVTQMGQEVILRCVPISNHLYFYWYRQILGQKVEFLVSFYNNEISEKSEIFDDQFSVERPDGSNFTLKIRSTKLEDSAMYFCATQSGFPTEAFFGQGTRLTVV.

The V gene is TRBV29-1, the J gene TRBJ1-2, with 8 bases lining up with TRBD1. J gave up 6 bases and V 7 bases, and 10 bases lay outside the gene matches. This CDR3 has 13 amino acids. Germline V gene data show CDR1 as SQVTM and CDR2 as ANQGSEA. As DNA, the CDR3 is TGCAGCGCTCGGACAGGGAGGCTTGATGGCTACACCTTC. Its protein product is CSARTGRLDGYTF.

The V and J genes are TRBV7-2 and TRBJ2-7; TRBD1 matches at 9 bases. Losses at the gene ends were 5 bases for V and 3 bases for J; bases not matched to a gene: 8. The CDR3 covers 15 residues. Germline assignment: CDR1 SGHTA and CDR2 FQGNSA. CDR3 coding DNA: TGTGCCAGCAGCCCAACCCACAGGGGGCTCTACGAGCAGTACTTC. Translation gives CASSPTHRGLYEQYF.

This chain joins TRBV29-1 and TRBJ1-2; 9 bases align to TRBD1. Germline CDR1 reads SQVTM; CDR2 reads ANQGSEA. The CDR3 has 13 residues. The V gene end was trimmed by 7 bases and the J gene end by 1 base; junction bases not matched to a gene: 4. The CDR3 DNA sequence: TGCAGCGACCTGGACAGGGGTAACTATGGCTACACCTTC. Amino acids: CSDLDRGNYGYTF.

This rearrangement joins TRBV10-3 to TRBJ1-6; TRBD1 aligns across 8 bases. After removal of 5 bases from V and 8 bases from J, the junction contained 5 bases not matched to a gene. Germline V lookup: CDR1 ENHRY, CDR2 SYGVKD. The CDR3 totals 14 residues. Here the CDR3 reads CAISSGTGYSPLHF. The CDR3 DNA reads TGTGCCATCAGTTCCGGGACAGGTTATTCACCCCTCCACTTT.

The chain uses TRBV5-1 and TRBJ2-7; TRBD1 agrees at 7 bases. Germline V gene lookup returns CDR1 SGHRS and CDR2 YFSETQ. The junction had 9 bases not matched to a gene; V was cut back by 5 bases and J by 1 base. This CDR3 spans 15 amino acids. As DNA, the CDR3 is TGCGCCAGCAGTTCCGAGGGGGACAGTTCCTACGAGCAGTACTTC. It encodes CASSSEGDSSYEQYF.

This clone is a singleton in its sample. V is TRBV6-5 and J is TRBJ1-4; D remains ambiguous. V was trimmed by 2 bases and J by 5 bases, leaving 15 bases between them. This CDR3 is 16 amino acids long. Germline V gene lookup returns CDR1 MNHEY and CDR2 SVGAGI. As DNA, the CDR3 is TGTGCCAGCAGTTACCGTCGGACTGAAAAAAATGAAAAACTGTTTTTT. Amino acid sequence: CASSYRRTEKNEKLFF.

The chain couples TRBV21-1 to TRBJ1-5; the DNA was not compared with TRBD1, the D call given in the table. TRBV21-1 corresponds to a pseudogene. This CDR3 has 16 residues. The CDR3 spells CASSPQGTGANQPQHF. The CDR3 bases are TGTGCCAGCAGCCCGCAAGGGACAGGGGCAAATCAGCCCCAGCATTTT.

The table lists this clone with a few counts. The chain joins TRBV6-5 to TRBJ1-5; no firm D call. Germline V CDR1 and CDR2: MNHEY, SVGAGI. V dropped 4 bases and J dropped 5 bases, with 15 bases sitting between them. This CDR3 spans 15 amino acids. CDR3 nucleotides: TGTGCCAGCAGTTTAGGACGGCCAGCGGATCAGCCCCAGCATTTT. This translates into CASSLGRPADQPQHF.